Listed here are 12 T cell receptor beta chains from one sample, sequenced in a study of metastatic and nonmetastatic thyroid tumors. All patients were treatment-naive before thyroid surgery. With MiXCR, TCRdb reprocessed the PCR reads. This table holds about 14,000 clones, 32% found once. Sequenced: tumor tissue. Source of these receptors: a female donor with papillary thyroid cancer or a benign thyroid nodule (not recorded which). Some clones in this sample may be carry-over from other donors' samples.

This clone was detected only a few times. Germline and junction disagree at one end, which may indicate a read error. J is TRBJ2-7 and V is TRBV6-1; tentative D call: TRBD2 (6 bases). CDR3 length: 14 amino acids. The germline V gene encodes CDR1 MNHNS and CDR2 SASEGT. The CDR3 DNA reads TGTTCCAGTCGGTCGGGGCTAGCGTCCTACGAGCAGTACTTC. Translation: CSSRSGLASYEQYF.

The V call is TRBV11-2, the J call TRBJ2-7; D is unresolved. V lost 1 base to trimming and J lost 2 bases, with 6 bases between them. Germline lookup yields CDR1 SGHAT and CDR2 FQNNGV. This CDR3 has 13 amino acids. CDR3 protein: CASSLGATYEQYF. CDR3 in DNA: TGTGCCAGCAGCTTAGGAGCCACCTACGAGCAGTACTTC.

At least ten counts were recorded for this clone. The chain recombines TRBV30 with TRBJ1-2; a possible D gene is TRBD1 (6 bases). CDR1 is GTSNPN, CDR2 SVGIG, per germline (reference sequence). CDR3 length: 12 amino acids. Between the trimmed V and J ends, which lost 2 bases and 8 bases, there was a span of 12 bases. CDR3 residues: CAWSRDTPGYTF. DNA of the CDR3: TGTGCCTGGAGTCGGGACACCCCAGGCTACACCTTC.

This clone was observed a few times. The chain combines TRBV27 with TRBJ2-7, with D perhaps matching TRBD1 (5 bases). The CDR3 is made up of 15 amino acids. The germline V and J ends were trimmed by 0 bases and 1 base, with 10 bases remaining between them. From germline, CDR1 is MNHEY and CDR2 SMNVEV (reference sequence). The DNA for the CDR3 is TGTGCCAGCAGTTTATCTCAGGGATATTCCTACGAGCAGTACTTC. This sequence encodes CASSLSQGYSYEQYF.

This chain's CDR3 is CSANGAASGGDTQYF. As DNA, the CDR3 is TGCAGTGCTAATGGCGCGGCTAGTGGGGGAGATACGCAGTATTTT. The chain uses TRBV20-1 and TRBJ2-3; D possibly matches TRBD1 or TRBD2 (5 bases each). The length of the CDR3 is 15 residues. CDR1 is DFQATT, CDR2 SNEGSKA, per germline (reference sequence). Trimming left V 4 bases short and J 5 bases short, with 19 bases between.

A single count supports this clone. J is TRBJ1-5 and V is TRBV20-1, with a tentative D call TRBD1 (6 bases). Trimming cost V 2 bases and J 4 bases, with 21 bases left between them. Germline CDR1 reads DFQATT; CDR2 reads SNEGSKA (reference sequence). The CDR3 length is 17 residues. In DNA form, the CDR3 reads TGCAGTGCTAGACCTTCCGAGGAAACAGGGTGGAATCAGCCCCAGCATTTT. Amino acid sequence: CSARPSEETGWNQPQHF.

The chain couples TRBV7-2 to TRBJ2-3; weak D call: TRBD2 (6 bases). The CDR3 is 13 residues long. Germline assignment: CDR1 SGHTA and CDR2 FQGNSA. V shed 8 bases and J shed 2 bases, with 11 bases lying between them. Here the CDR3 DNA reads TGTGCCAGCCGGAGGGACCCCACAGATACGCAGTATTTT. This translates into CASRRDPTDTQYF.

The V call is TRBV20-1, the J call TRBJ1-3; D is possibly TRBD1 (5 bases). The CDR3 has 17 residues. Germline V gene lookup returns CDR1 DFQATT and CDR2 SNEGSKA (reference sequence). The V gene lost 1 base and the J gene lost 0 bases, with 16 bases spanning the gap. The DNA of the CDR3 is TGCAGTGCTAGAGTTTTTACAGGACTAACCTCTGGAAACACCATATATTTT. Residues: CSARVFTGLTSGNTIYF.

This clone is termed medium-sized. The genes are TRBV11-3 and TRBJ2-2, with TRBD1 matching over 10 bases. J gave up 3 bases and V 5 bases, and 6 bases lay outside the gene matches. From germline, CDR1 is SGHNT and CDR2 YENEEA. This CDR3 has 16 residues. CDR3: CASSTRQGADTGELFF. The CDR3 nucleotides read TGTGCCAGCAGCACCCGACAGGGGGCGGACACCGGGGAGCTGTTTTTT.

This chain links TRBV5-4 with TRBJ2-1, with D possibly being TRBD2 (6 bases). V was trimmed by 5 bases and J by 7 bases, leaving 16 bases between them. Germline assignment: CDR1 SGHNT and CDR2 YYREEE (reference sequence). This CDR3 is 14 amino acids long. The CDR3, as DNA: TGTGCCAGCAGTCTTAGTAGCGGACTAAATGAGCAGTTCTTC. It yields the protein CASSLSSGLNEQFF.

The rearrangement links TRBV11-3 to TRBJ2-7, with D maybe TRBD1 (5 bases). The CDR3 spans 13 residues. Germline V gene lookup returns CDR1 SGHNT and CDR2 YENEEA. The V end lost 4 bases, the J end lost 2 bases, and 9 bases lay between the germline ends. The CDR3: CASSSRQTYEQYF. DNA of the CDR3: TGTGCCAGCAGCTCTAGACAGACCTACGAGCAGTACTTC.

This clone showed up many times. This chain uses TRBV3-1 with TRBJ2-3, with D possibly TRBD1 on 6 matching bases. Germline CDR1 and CDR2: LGHDT and YNNKEL (reference sequence). Trimming took 2 bases from V and 4 from J, leaving 13 bases between them. The CDR3 length is 15 residues. CDR3 sequence (DNA): TGTGCCAGCAGCCAAACGTGGCAGGGGTCAGATACGCAGTATTTT. This gives the protein CASSQTWQGSDTQYF.